One and the same sample provided the 26 T cell receptor beta chains below, sequenced in a study of blood T cell repertoires in COVID-19. Profiling relied on immunoSEQ multiplex PCR, and the TCRdb table lists in-frame clones only, not all of them. The sample carries 350,000 to 450,000 clones, more than 70% recorded once. Sample: peripheral blood. These receptors came from a woman aged 60-75 years with COVID-19, enrolled during active disease.

The chain employs TRBV2 and TRBJ2-7, with 8 bases that match TRBD1. This CDR3 contains 12 residues. V shed 11 bases, J shed 6 bases, and the junction held 9 bases outside the gene matches. Germline values: CDR1 SNHLY, CDR2 FYNNEI. CDR3 DNA: TGTGCCGGACAGACAGGGGTGGGCGAGCAGTACTTC. Amino acid sequence: CAGQTGVGEQYF. The variable domain in full, completed from reference TRBV2 and TRBJ2-7, reads EPEVTQTPSHQVTQMGQEVILRCVPISNHLYFYWYRQILGQKVEFLVSFYNNEISEKSEIFDDQFSVERPDGSNFTLKIRSTKLEDSAMYFCAGQTGVGEQYFGPGTRLTVT.

The sample holds one count of this clone. The chain recombines TRBV4-1 with TRBJ2-3, with TRBD2 matching 9 bases. The V segment lost 1 base and the J segment 1 base; nucleotides outside the gene matches: 3. Germline lookup yields CDR1 MGHRA and CDR2 YSYEKL. The CDR3 extends over 16 amino acids. The CDR3 DNA sequence: TGCGCCAGCAGCCAAGGTCGGACTAGCGGCACAGATACGCAGTATTTT. Protein: CASSQGRTSGTDTQYF.

The J gene is TRBJ1-2, the V gene TRBV6-5, with 9 nucleotides matching TRBD1. V lost 6 bases, J lost 8 bases, and 7 bases stayed unmatched. CDR1 and CDR2 (germline): MNHEY, SVGAGI. The CDR3 extends over 13 amino acids. The CDR3 sequence is CASSYRGQRGYTF. The CDR3 DNA follows: TGTGCCAGCAGCTACAGGGGGCAGCGAGGCTACACCTTC.

The J gene is TRBJ2-7, the V gene TRBV2, with a weak D call TRBD1 (6 bases). CDR1 is SNHLY, CDR2 FYNNEI, per germline. V was clipped by 9 bases and J by 9 bases, with 18 bases between them. CDR3 length: 12 amino acids. This chain's CDR3 is CASGQLARGQYF. In DNA form, the CDR3 reads TGTGCCAGTGGACAGCTCGCACGTGGGCAGTACTTC. The full variable domain, completed using reference TRBV2 and TRBJ2-7, is EPEVTQTPSHQVTQMGQEVILRCVPISNHLYFYWYRQILGQKVEFLVSFYNNEISEKSEIFDDQFSVERPDGSNFTLKIRSTKLEDSAMYFCASGQLARGQYFGPGTRLTVT.

This chain links TRBV30 with TRBJ2-3; 11 bases fit TRBD2. The CDR3 length is 16 residues. V lost 2 bases and J lost 7; bases outside the gene matches: 11. The V gene's germline CDR1 is GTSNPN and CDR2 SVGIG (reference sequence). The CDR3 coding sequence is TGTGCCTGGAGTAGGGGACTAGCGGTCTTCGGGAATACGCAGTATTTT. Protein sequence: CAWSRGLAVFGNTQYF.

The chain has TRBV5-6 and TRBJ1-6; D not resolved. The germline gives CDR1 SGHDT, CDR2 YYEEEE. The CDR3 runs to 12 residues. The V end was cut by 0 bases, the J end by 10 bases, with 5 bases between. The CDR3 coding sequence is TGTGCCAGCAGCTTGGTACGGTCACCCCTCCACTTT. This codes for CASSLVRSPLHF. The variable domain in full, completed from reference TRBV5-6 and TRBJ1-6, reads DAGVTQSPTHLIKTRGQQVTLRCSPKSGHDTVSWYQQALGQGPQFIFQYYEEEERQRGNFPDRFSGHQFPNYSSELNVNALLLGDSALYLCASSLVRSPLHFGNGTRLTVT.

This clone has more than one count but fewer than ten. V usage is TRBV18 and J usage is TRBJ1-5; TRBD1 matches at 9 bases. Trimming cost V 3 bases and J 5 bases; bases outside gene matches: 8. The CDR3 is 16 residues long. The V gene's germline CDR1 is KGHSH and CDR2 LQKENI. CDR3 in DNA: TGTGCCAGCTCACCCGGACAGGGGTTGCGGTATCAGCCCCAGCATTTT. Protein product: CASSPGQGLRYQPQHF.

The table lists this clone with a count of one. V and J are TRBV7-2 and TRBJ2-7; TRBD1 matches at 8 bases. Looked up from germline, CDR1 is SGHTA and CDR2 is FQGNSA. The CDR3 is 14 residues long. J gave up 4 bases and V 5 bases, and 7 bases lay outside the gene matches. CDR3 nucleotide sequence: TGTGCCAGCAGCCCCGGGACAGGCGGATACGAGCAGTACTTC. Its protein is CASSPGTGGYEQYF.

This sequence joins TRBV18 and TRBJ1-1; 7 bases match TRBD1. Germline CDR1 reads KGHSH; CDR2 reads LQKENI. The CDR3 spans 15 residues. V lost 4 bases, J lost 10 bases, and 15 bases stayed unmatched. The CDR3 reads CASSRGTGQAEGAFF. CDR3 sequence (DNA): TGTGCCAGCTCACGAGGGACCGGACAGGCTGAGGGAGCTTTCTTT.

This rearrangement joins TRBV5-1 to TRBJ2-1; 9 nucleotides match TRBD2. Germline lookup yields CDR1 SGHRS and CDR2 YFSETQ. The length of the CDR3 is 14 residues. V lost 5 bases, J lost 10 bases, and 10 bases stayed unmatched. The CDR3 DNA reads as TGCGCCAGCAGTACTGGAGCGGGGGGTAGAGAGCAGTTCTTC. As protein: CASSTGAGGREQFF.

This clone was recorded at least ten times. V and J are TRBV9 and TRBJ1-1; unclear D gene. The CDR3 runs 13 residues. The V end lost 0 bases, the J end lost 4 bases, and 7 bases lay between the germline ends. The germline V gene has CDR1 SGDLS and CDR2 YYNGEE. This CDR3 reads CASSVVTGTEAFF. In DNA form, the CDR3 reads TGTGCCAGCAGCGTAGTGACGGGCACTGAAGCTTTCTTT.

This clone was detected only a few times. The V and J genes are TRBV5-4 and TRBJ1-2, with D possibly being TRBD1 (5 bases). Germline-derived CDR1 and CDR2 are SGHNT and YYREEE (reference sequence). This CDR3 contains 13 residues. Trimming left V 4 bases short and J 8 bases short, with 15 bases between. CDR3 DNA sequence: TGTGCCAGCAGCCGGCAGGGTATTCAGGGCTACACCTTC. This gives the protein CASSRQGIQGYTF.

The gene calls are TRBV4-2 and TRBJ2-1; 16 nucleotides align to TRBD2. The CDR3 runs to 16 residues. After removal of 6 bases from V and 5 bases from J, the junction contained 4 bases not matched to a gene. CDR1 LGHNA and CDR2 YNFKEQ come from the germline V gene. The CDR3 sequence: CASRGLAGGKNNEQFF. DNA for the CDR3: TGTGCCAGCAGGGGACTAGCGGGGGGGAAGAACAATGAGCAGTTCTTC.

With regard to this clone: Other DNA sequences within the sample encode an identical CDR3. The CDR3 nucleotides read TGTGCCAGCAGAACAGGGGGAGGACAGCCCCAGCATTTT. Translated: CASRTGGGQPQHF. The chain has TRBV28 and TRBJ1-5; 8 nucleotides align to TRBD1. J was trimmed by 7 bases and V by 6 bases; bases with no gene match: 5. The CDR3 loop spans 13 amino acids. CDR1 and CDR2 from the germline V gene are MDHEN and SYDVKM.

The gene calls are TRBV12-3 or TRBV12-4 and TRBJ1-2, with D unresolved. The CDR3 has 13 amino acids. The V end was cut by 1 base, the J end by 4 bases, with 7 bases between. Here the CDR3 DNA reads TGTGCCAGCAGTTTAGAGCCCGCCTATGGCTACACCTTC. Amino acids: CASSLEPAYGYTF.

This clone appeared a single time. The chain employs TRBV28 and TRBJ1-5; the D gene is possibly TRBD1 (5 bases). CDR1 is MDHEN and CDR2 is SYDVKM in the germline V gene. The CDR3 has 14 residues. V lost 7 bases to trimming and J lost 6 bases, with 16 bases between them. This chain's CDR3 is CASIDSGSGQPQHF. The CDR3, as DNA: TGTGCCAGCATCGATTCAGGGTCCGGTCAGCCCCAGCATTTT.

V gene TRBV6-2 or TRBV6-3 combines with J gene TRBJ2-1, with D perhaps TRBD1 (6 bases). From germline, CDR1 is MNHEY and CDR2 SVGEGT. The V end was cut by 0 bases, the J end by 2 bases, with 8 bases between. CDR3 length: 15 residues. The CDR3 protein is CASSYSGQPYNEQFF. The CDR3, as DNA: TGTGCCAGCAGTTACTCAGGACAGCCCTACAATGAGCAGTTCTTC.

The chain is built from TRBV19 and TRBJ2-3, with a tentative D call TRBD1 (6 bases). V was pared by 5 bases and J by 6 bases, with 21 bases between. The germline CDR1 and CDR2 sequences are LNHDA and SQIVND (reference sequence). This CDR3 is built from 16 residues. CDR3 coding DNA: TGTGCCAGTAGTGCAAACCTTGGACAGATCCTGGATACGCAGTATTTT. Protein product: CASSANLGQILDTQYF.

V and J are TRBV5-8 and TRBJ2-3, with 9 nucleotides matching TRBD1. CDR3 length: 18 amino acids. In germline, CDR1 is SGHTS, CDR2 YDEGEE. Germline trimming cut 0 bases from V and 1 base from J; bases unmatched to any gene: 9. CDR3 sequence reads: CASSLAGTGLYGTDTQYF. The CDR3 DNA sequence: TGTGCCAGCAGCTTGGCCGGGACAGGGTTGTACGGCACAGATACGCAGTATTTT.

V gene TRBV5-1 combines with J gene TRBJ1-1; D possibly corresponds to TRBD1 (5 bases). Per germline, CDR1 SGHRS and CDR2 YFSETQ. V lost 2 bases and J lost 2, with 10 bases in between. This CDR3 has 14 residues. In DNA form, the CDR3 reads TGCGCCAGCAGCTTACAGGTCGTAAACACTGAAGCTTTCTTT. Translation: CASSLQVVNTEAFF.

In its sample, this clone was seen once. CDR3 DNA: TGCGCCAGCAGCCAAGTAGGAAGGACAGGGGGTCCAACAGATACGCAGTATTTT. Translating it yields CASSQVGRTGGPTDTQYF. This chain connects TRBV4-1 to TRBJ2-3; TRBD1 matches 10 bases. J gave up 3 bases and V 1 base, and 10 bases lay outside the gene matches. The germline gives CDR1 MGHRA, CDR2 YSYEKL. CDR3 length: 18 amino acids.

The rearrangement joins TRBV6-5 to TRBJ2-6; D unclear. The V gene's germline CDR1 is MNHEY and CDR2 SVGAGI. The V end was cut by 2 bases, the J end by 0 bases, with 5 bases between. The CDR3 contains 15 residues. For the CDR3, the DNA is TGTGCCAGCAGTTACGTTAGCTCTGGGGCCAACGTCCTGACTTTC. This gives the protein CASSYVSSGANVLTF.

The chain recombines TRBV12-3 or TRBV12-4 with TRBJ2-7, with TRBD2 matching 11 bases. This CDR3 region has 13 residues. V dropped 5 bases and J dropped 6; count of bases not matched to a gene: 3. The CDR3 spells CASSTSGGGEQYF. In DNA form, the CDR3 reads TGTGCCAGCAGTACTAGCGGGGGTGGCGAGCAGTACTTC.

The chain carries TRBV30 and TRBJ1-2, with no clear D. V lost 2 bases, J lost 8 bases, and 9 bases lay in between. The CDR3 runs to 11 residues. Germline V CDR1 and CDR2: GTSNPN, SVGIG (reference sequence). The CDR3 is CAWSTSGGYTF. In nucleotides, the CDR3 is TGTGCCTGGAGTACCTCCGGGGGCTACACCTTC.

This clone was detected only a few times. The CDR3 loop reads CASYPGTANEKLFF. For the CDR3, the DNA is TGTGCCAGCTATCCCGGGACTGCAAATGAAAAACTGTTTTTT. The chain carries TRBV28 and TRBJ1-4; possible D gene TRBD1, 5 bases. The germline CDR1 and CDR2 sequences are MDHEN and SYDVKM. This CDR3 contains 14 residues. V was pared by 8 bases and J by 5 bases, with 15 bases between.

This clone was seen a few times. Other DNA sequences within the sample encode an identical CDR3. V and J are TRBV5-1 and TRBJ1-1; 8 bases match TRBD1. With 4 bases clipped from V and 5 bases from J, the junction kept 4 bases outside the gene matches. CDR3 size: 13 residues. Germline V gene data show CDR1 as SGHRS and CDR2 as YFSETQ. The CDR3 sequence: CASSLGDRTEAFF. In DNA, the CDR3 is TGCGCCAGCAGCCTAGGGGACAGGACTGAAGCTTTCTTT.